Reported below is one T cell receptor (beta chain). This clone is a singleton in its sample. This receptor's antigen is unknown. Per-nucleotide qualities are absent, and no much larger clonotype sits a single base away. There are 16 amino acids in the CDR3, from cysteine to phenylalanine inclusive. Left in the record is the CDR3 DNA by itself, 48 bases read in frame from the first base. Germline trimming: 3 bases from V, 4 bases from J; junction bases outside gene matches: 8. Via the germline V gene, CDR1 is SGHTA and CDR2 FQGNSA. The sample comes from a study of shared T cell receptors in the human thymus (dated by TCRdb to the early 2020s). Regarding the research as a whole: The study examined how the human thymus generates shared, self-reactive T-cell receptor alpha chains.

The library was prepared using the immunoSEQ multiplex PCR assay. The immuneACCESS repertoire file appears here via TCRdb, limited to in-frame rearrangements. These files lack a portion of the clones; in checked studies, under half of the deficit traces to unresolved V genes, and the cause of the others is not known. The sample table shows roughly 500,000 clones, and about 80% are seen once. The ten biggest clones cover around 0.013% of the sample. This same sample was also taken into another study, of human thymus T cells. As that second study puts it: Donors were immunologically healthy infants undergoing open corrective cardiac surgery for congenital heart defects in Finland. The thymus tissue came from surgical resects taken out during corrective cardiac surgery. V and J gene segment usage appeared biased in both thymic and peripheral blood repertoires. Highly overlapping thymic TCR repertoires among unrelated individuals were reported in the related research. The study described the TCR alpha and beta repertoires in roughly 8 infant thymus samples and a handful of matching peripheral blood samples. Donor ages ranging from roughly 7 to 250 days were recorded, and roughly six male and a couple of female infants were included in the cohort. Thymocytes were released mechanically from tissue and stored at -70 °C as pellets of 10-30 million cells. A QIAsymphony instrument was used to extract genomic DNA from frozen cell pellets. Using the immunoSEQ multiplex PCR assay, the TCRB and TCRAD loci were amplified from a standardized quantity of quality-controlled genomic DNA. The amplicons covered the V(D)J region and were long enough to include the CDR3 and to identify the V and J genes. The commercial immunoSEQ service was used to sequence amplicons on an Illumina platform. Primer bias and sequencing errors were corrected as previously described, and TCRAD and TCRB were defined on the basis of the IMGT database. immunoSEQ Analyzer 3.0 and VDJTools were used for repertoire analysis, which covered basic statistics, V/J segment usage, diversity estimates, rarefaction and pairwise overlap. Diversity was estimated with Chao1, ChaoE, Efron-Thisted, Shannon and inverse Simpson indices, and also on datasets down-sampled to the smallest sample. Repertoire overlap was assessed by strict matching of CDR3 nucleotide sequence, V gene and J gene, and clustering was done by Jaccard-based multidimensional scaling. On average, about 800,000 unique TCRB clonotypes were obtained from thymus samples, compared with 75,000 to 90,000 from blood samples.

This sequence uses TRBV7-2 and TRBJ2-1, and 8 junctional nucleotides match TRBD2. The sequence came from a boy younger than two with a congenital heart defect. Donor details come from another sample of the same person, matched by shared clones. Sequencing was done on a sample of thymocytes. The encoded CDR3 is CASSFSASGLYNEQFF. In nucleotides, the sequence is TGTGCCAGCAGCTTTAGTGCTAGCGGGCTTTACAATGAGCAGTTCTTC.